These T cell receptor beta chains were read from a single sample in a study of shared clonotypes between healthy human individuals. The data were produced by immunoSEQ multiplex PCR, yet TCRdb's version contains in-frame clones alone and is incomplete. Of approximately 340,000 clones in the sample, around 70% were seen once. Sequencing input: memory CD4+ T cells sorted from blood. Source of these receptors: a man between 25 and 39 years old in good health. Both conserved end residues are part of each CDR3. Fields, in order: J gene, V gene, D gene, clone size, CDR3 protein, CDR3 DNA. D genes are given only for firm matches. The size field is filled for only some rows; it gives once, few, many or a size class.

TRBJ1-2,TRBV7-9,.,.,CASSRDGDYGGYTF,TGTGCCAGCAGTCGAGACGGTGACTATGGAGGCTACACCTTC
TRBJ2-5,TRBV10-2,.,many,CASSGLDQKTQYF,TGCGCCAGCAGTGGACTTGACCAGAAGACCCAGTACTTC
TRBJ2-3,TRBV11-1,TRBD2,once,CASSLRKTSGGFTDTQYF,TGTGCCAGCAGCTTAAGGAAGACTAGCGGGGGATTCACAGATACGCAGTATTTT
TRBJ2-7,TRBV18,.,.,CASSPSTGEQYF,TGTGCCAGCTCACCAAGTACGGGCGAGCAGTACTTC
TRBJ1-1,TRBV6-5,.,.,CASGGAGVRTEAFF,TGTGCCAGCGGTGGGGCAGGGGTAAGGACTGAAGCTTTCTTT
TRBJ1-2,TRBV28,.,many,CASSLFLSFESGKSRNYGYTF,TGTGCCAGCAGTTTATTTTTGTCGTTTGAGTCAGGGAAATCCCGAAACTATGGCTACACCTTC
TRBJ1-2,TRBV7-8,.,.,CASSFNVRDGYTF,TGTGCCAGCAGCTTTAACGTCAGGGATGGCTACACCTTC
TRBJ1-2,TRBV6-4,.,.,CASRKAHLWLYTF,TGTGCCAGCAGAAAGGCACATCTTTGGTTATACACCTTC
TRBJ2-1,TRBV11-2,.,.,CASSVDSSYNEQFF,TGTGCCAGCAGCGTCGACTCCTCCTACAATGAGCAGTTCTTC
TRBJ2-3,TRBV10-1,TRBD2,.,CASSEGLRDYTDTQYF,TGCGCCAGCAGTGAGGGTCTGCGGGACTACACAGATACGCAGTATTTT
TRBJ1-3,TRBV18,.,.,CASSPGNSGNTIYF,TGTGCCAGCTCCCCAGGCAACTCTGGAAACACCATATATTTT
TRBJ1-2,TRBV18,.,few,CASSPSSGFYTF,TGTGCCAGCTCACCATCCTCTGGATTCTACACCTTC
TRBJ1-1,TRBV19,TRBD1,few,CASSLTGDGDTEAFF,TGTGCCAGTAGTTTGACAGGGGACGGGGATACTGAAGCTTTCTTT
TRBJ1-3,TRBV9,.,.,CASNSLSSGNTIYF,TGTGCCAGCAATAGTTTGAGCTCTGGAAACACCATATATTTT
TRBJ1-4,TRBV9,.,.,CASSQAAGGVEKLFF,TGTGCCAGCAGCCAGGCGGCAGGTGGCGTTGAAAAACTGTTTTTT
TRBJ2-3,TRBV2,.,.,CASSVDGPDTQYF,TGTGCCAGCAGTGTAGACGGTCCCGATACGCAGTATTTT
TRBJ2-2,TRBV10-2,TRBD2,.,CAAKAGGNTGELFF,TGCGCCGCAAAAGCGGGAGGCAACACCGGGGAGCTGTTTTTT
TRBJ2-7,TRBV5-3,.,few,CARSPTEGQIRTYEQYF,TGTGCCAGAAGCCCAACAGAAGGCCAAATCAGGACCTACGAGCAGTACTTC
TRBJ2-5,TRBV7-2,TRBD1,.,CASSFNRGKETQYF,TGTGCCAGCAGCTTCAACAGGGGGAAAGAGACCCAGTACTTC
TRBJ2-7,TRBV6-6,.,.,CASSAGAYEQYF,TGTGCCAGCAGTGCAGGAGCCTACGAGCAGTACTTC
TRBJ1-1,TRBV5-6,.,.,CASSYRQAFNTEAFF,TGTGCCAGCAGCTACCGACAGGCGTTTAACACTGAAGCTTTCTTT
TRBJ2-7,TRBV19,.,.,CASNRGVLDEQYF,TGTGCCAGTAACAGAGGGGTACTCGACGAGCAGTACTTC
TRBJ2-3,TRBV5-4,TRBD1,.,CASSLGTGRFTDTQYF,TGTGCCAGCAGCCTAGGGACAGGAAGATTCACAGATACGCAGTATTTT
TRBJ2-2,TRBV2,.,.,CASSELVLGTGELFF,TGTGCCAGCAGTGAGCTGGTATTGGGCACCGGGGAGCTGTTTTTT
TRBJ1-1,TRBV29-1,TRBD1,.,CSVGQGGLNTEAFF,TGCAGCGTGGGACAGGGAGGCCTAAACACTGAAGCTTTCTTT
TRBJ1-2,TRBV28,TRBD1,.,CASSSGGYGYTF,TGTGCCAGCAGTTCAGGGGGCTATGGCTACACCTTC
TRBJ2-7,TRBV7-9,.,.,CASSLGGQPLYEQYF,TGTGCCAGCAGCTTAGGCGGACAACCGCTATACGAGCAGTACTTC
TRBJ2-7,TRBV12-5,TRBD2,.,CASGLVLGLAGHSYEQYF,TGTGCTAGTGGTTTGGTATTAGGGCTAGCGGGCCACTCCTACGAGCAGTACTTC
TRBJ2-7,TRBV7-8,.,.,CASSLVARDYEQYF,TGTGCCAGCAGCTTAGTTGCACGAGACTACGAGCAGTACTTC
TRBJ1-1,TRBV30,TRBD1,few,CAWSGNRGMNTEAFF,TGTGCCTGGAGTGGAAACAGGGGAATGAACACTGAAGCTTTCTTT
TRBJ2-2,TRBV7-3,TRBD2,.,CASSSGTSAGELFF,TGTGCCAGCAGCTCCGGGACTAGCGCCGGGGAGCTGTTTTTT
TRBJ1-1,TRBV28,.,.,CASSFSGHKAKAFF,TGTGCCAGCAGTTTCTCGGGGCATAAGGCAAAAGCTTTCTTT